The rows below give T cell receptor beta chains drawn from one sample of a study of blood T cell repertoires in COVID-19. Some clones are missing from TCRdb's copy, which holds only in-frame ones; the method was immunoSEQ multiplex PCR. The sample has 110,000 or so clones; 70% to 90% are singletons. Sequenced material: peripheral blood. Receptor source: an older man who had recovered from COVID-19. The CDR3 runs from the conserved cysteine through the conserved F or W. Fields, in order: D gene, J gene, V gene, clone size, CDR3 length, CDR3 DNA, CDR3 protein. A D gene is named only where the DNA matches it firmly. Not all rows give a size; the values are once, few, many and, for expanded clones, a class.

-	TRBJ1-2	TRBV11-2	-	13	TGTGCCAGCAGCACACAGGGAGACTATGGCTACACCTTC	CASSTQGDYGYTF
-	TRBJ1-5	TRBV10-1	-	12	TGCGCCAGCAGTGCAGGCAATCAGCCCCAGCATTTT	CASSAGNQPQHF
TRBD1	TRBJ1-1	TRBV10-2	-	16	TGCGCCAGCAGTGGGGGGTCGGGACAGGGGACCACTGAAGCTTTCTTT	CASSGGSGQGTTEAFF
TRBD1	TRBJ2-1	TRBV28	-	14	TGTGCCAGCAGTCCGGGGGACAGGGGCAATGAGCAGTTCTTC	CASSPGDRGNEQFF
TRBD1	TRBJ1-6	TRBV5-1	many	14	TGCGCCAGCAGCTTTCAGGGGGAAACATCACCCCTCCACTTT	CASSFQGETSPLHF
-	TRBJ1-1	TRBV18	-	13	TGTGCCAGCTCATTAAACGGGGAGAGTGAAGCTTTCTTT	CASSLNGESEAFF
-	TRBJ2-7	TRBV14	-	15	TGTGCCAGCAGCCAAAATACGGGAAGCTCCTACGAGCAGTACTTC	CASSQNTGSSYEQYF
-	TRBJ1-2	TRBV6-6	-	15	TGTGCCAGCAGCCCACCGGGGGGCAGGAGTCATGGCTACACCTTC	CASSPPGGRSHGYTF
-	TRBJ2-6	TRBV7-3	-	15	TGTGCCAGCAGCGAGGAGGGTCCCGGGGCCAACGTCCTGACTTTC	CASSEEGPGANVLTF
-	TRBJ2-2	TRBV7-6	-	15	TGTGCCAGCAGCATCAACAGTTGGGGGGCCGGGGAGCTGTTTTTT	CASSINSWGAGELFF
TRBD1	TRBJ1-1	TRBV5-1	-	17	TGCGCCAGCAGCTTGGAGCAGGGGCAGGGGGCCACAGGGGGAGCTTTCTTT	CASSLEQGQGATGGAFF
-	TRBJ2-7	TRBV18	-	16	TGTGCCAGCTCACCAGGTTCAGCGCTTCCGTCCTACGAGCAGTACTTC	CASSPGSALPSYEQYF
TRBD2	TRBJ2-5	TRBV4-2	-	15	TGTGCCAGCAGCCAAGCGGATCTAGCGGGACCCCCTCCGTACTTC	CASSQADLAGPPPYF
-	TRBJ1-4	TRBV7-9	-	14	TGTGCCAGCAGCTTCGCGGTAACTAATGAAAAACTGTTTTTT	CASSFAVTNEKLFF
TRBD2	TRBJ2-2	TRBV5-1	-	18	TGCGCCAGCAGCCGAGGGCTAGCGGGGGGCCTGAACACCGGGGAGCTGTTTTTT	CASSRGLAGGLNTGELFF
TRBD1	TRBJ1-5	TRBV7-2	-	16	TGTGCCAGCAGCTTAGTTTGGGGACAGCCAAATCAGCCCCAGCATTTT	CASSLVWGQPNQPQHF
-	TRBJ2-6	TRBV28	-	14	TGTGCCAGCAGTCTTAGCTCTGGGGCCAACGTCCTGACTTTC	CASSLSSGANVLTF
TRBD1	TRBJ1-6	TRBV18	-	16	TGTGCCAGCTCCCCGGTCGAGGGACAGGGAGGTTCACCCCTCCACTTT	CASSPVEGQGGSPLHF
-	TRBJ1-5	TRBV28	-	16	TGTGCCAGCAGTCCGCTGGCACGGGGGGCCGGTCAGCCCCAGCATTTT	CASSPLARGAGQPQHF
TRBD1	TRBJ2-5	TRBV11-2	-	15	TGTGCCAGCAACTTGGGGACAGGGGGCGGAGAGACCCAGTACTTC	CASNLGTGGGETQYF
-	TRBJ2-5	TRBV4-2	-	16	TGTGCCAGCAGCCAAGGCTCCGGCAGGGTGGGAGAGACCCAGTACTTC	CASSQGSGRVGETQYF
-	TRBJ1-1	TRBV7-9	few	14	TGTGCCAGCAGCAACCAGGGAGGGGACACTGAAGCTTTCTTT	CASSNQGGDTEAFF
TRBD1	TRBJ2-7	TRBV5-1	-	14	TGCGCCAGCAGCTCCAGACAGGGTGGCTACGAGCAGTACTTC	CASSSRQGGYEQYF
TRBD1	TRBJ2-6	TRBV28	-	16	TGTGCCACCTCTCCCAGGGGGTTCGAAGGGGCCAACGTCCTGACTTTC	CATSPRGFEGANVLTF
TRBD2	TRBJ2-1	TRBV28	-	15	TGTGCCAGCAGTTTTCAGCGGGGGGGTAGGAATGAGCAGTTCTTC	CASSFQRGGRNEQFF
-	TRBJ1-2	TRBV19	-	15	TGTGCCAGTAGTATAGCTAACAGCCGGAACTATGGCTACACCTTC	CASSIANSRNYGYTF
-	TRBJ2-3	TRBV7-2	few	14	TGTGCCAGCAGCTTCCGCGGGCCCACAGATACGCAGTATTTT	CASSFRGPTDTQYF
TRBD1	TRBJ2-1	TRBV27	-	15	TGTGCCAGCAGTTCAAACAGGGGGCGCGGAAATGAGCAGTTCTTC	CASSSNRGRGNEQFF
-	TRBJ1-1	TRBV5-6	-	15	TGTGCCAGCAGCTTGGTGCCAGGGGAAAACACTGAAGCTTTCTTT	CASSLVPGENTEAFF
-	TRBJ2-2	TRBV20-1	-	11	TGCAGTGCTACACAGGGCGGGGAGCTGTTTTTT	CSATQGGELFF